This T cell receptor beta chain was identified during a study of blood T cell repertoires in COVID-19 (dated by TCRdb to about 2020). Some background on the complete study: The collaborator samples originated in the United States, Italy and Spain and spanned the acute and convalescent phases of COVID-19. The prospective study material was composed of cDNA or gDNA derived from T cells, B-cell-depleted T cells, or PBMCs. Subjects who had been exposed to COVID-19, were actively infected with it, or had recovered from it provided the deeply sampled blood TCRbeta repertoires that made up the dataset. The repertoires were released in a freely available public database intended as a resource for research on the immune response to SARS-CoV-2. Samples came from the ongoing ImmuneRACE study (first 160 participants) plus 1,254 subjects from 6 global collaborators. The sample metadata nearly always contained a de-identified subject ID, COVID-19 status, age in years and sex. Where available, HLA class I and class II types were obtained from metadata supplied by the sample provider rather than from assay-based typing.

The collaborating institutions used their own protocols to collect whole blood in K2EDTA tubes. For TCRbeta analysis, collaborator samples were shipped as frozen whole blood, as isolated PBMCs, or as DNA extracted from either sample type. To note about this clone: This receptor's antigen is unknown. Per-nucleotide qualities are absent, and no much larger clonotype sits a single base away.

TCRbeta CDR3 regions were amplified from genomic DNA using the immunoSEQ Assay, a bias-controlled multiplex PCR. The source study handled its data this way. Within the assay, amplification of reference gene primers was used to estimate how many nucleated cells each sample contained. To quantify the absolute abundance of each unique TCRbeta CDR3 rearrangement, sequence reads were collapsed and filtered. Productive Simpson clonality was computed per sample as the square root of Simpson's diversity index over productive rearrangements. TCRdb provides this immuneACCESS table in a form limited to in-frame rearrangements. Some clones are lacking; in checked studies, under half of them reflect an unresolved V gene, and why the rest are absent is not known. V, J and clone size are taken as reported in that table, and D and trimming were inferred from the DNA itself. This sample is represented by around 130,000 clones; around four fifths of them were singletons. About a fifth of the sample belongs to the ten largest clones.

Results and caveats for the whole study, not just this receptor: How much clinical and demographic metadata was included differed by source and by participant, and the metadata was provided uncurated.

Between the V and J ends, shortened by 5 bases and 2 bases respectively, the junction contains 12 bases. Measured from the cysteine to the phenylalanine, the CDR3 is 14 residues long. Only the CDR3 DNA is retained, 42 bases long and in frame from the first base. CDR1 SGHAT and CDR2 FQNNGV are derived from the germline V gene. What was sequenced was peripheral blood. The sequence was obtained from a man older than 75 with acute or convalescent COVID-19. The rearrangement combines TRBV11-2 with TRBJ1-2, with no reliable assignment of the D segment. The CDR3 in this case is CASSPTLGNYGYTF. The sequenced DNA: TGTGCCAGCAGCCCCACGCTGGGCAACTATGGCTACACCTTC.